The 18 T cell receptor beta chains given below trace back to one sample, sequenced in a study of blood T cell repertoires in COVID-19. The method was immunoSEQ multiplex PCR; TCRdb's version includes in-frame clones alone and lacks a portion of them. The table has 270,000 or so clones, under 90% seen once. Source material: peripheral blood. Receptor source: a human donor in a cohort sampled during active COVID-19.

The chain recombines TRBV3-1 (or the pseudogene TRBV3-2) with TRBJ2-3; 7 bases map to TRBD2. The CDR3 has 16 amino acids. CDR1 and CDR2 (germline): LGHDT, YNNKEL (reference sequence). With 6 bases clipped from V and 0 bases from J, the junction kept 9 bases outside the gene matches. The CDR3 loop reads CASRPQLASSTDTQYF. Here the CDR3 DNA reads TGTGCCAGCAGACCCCAACTAGCGTCTAGCACAGATACGCAGTATTTT.

The chain combines TRBV7-8 with TRBJ1-1; D gene unclear. V was trimmed by 1 base and J by 5 bases, leaving 14 bases between them. This CDR3 spans 15 amino acids. The germline V gene encodes CDR1 SGHVS and CDR2 FQNEAQ. The CDR3: CASSLVTLGRTEAFF. In DNA, the CDR3 is TGTGCCAGCAGCTTAGTTACTTTAGGGAGAACTGAAGCTTTCTTT.

The chain couples TRBV28 to TRBJ1-4, with 7 bases lining up with TRBD1. This CDR3 is built from 15 residues. Germline CDR1 is MDHEN and CDR2 is SYDVKM. The junction had 2 bases not matched to a gene; V was cut back by 4 bases and J by 0 bases. In nucleotides, the CDR3 is TGTGCCAGCAGTTACGACAGGGCAACTAATGAAAAACTGTTTTTT. Amino acids: CASSYDRATNEKLFF.

The chain recombines TRBV6-5 with TRBJ1-4; D perhaps matches TRBD1 (5 bases). CDR1 MNHEY and CDR2 SVGAGI come from the germline V gene. V gave up 2 bases and J gave up 5 bases, with 12 bases separating them. This CDR3 is built from 15 residues. CDR3 protein: CASSYDDSPNEKLFF. The CDR3 nucleotides are TGTGCCAGCAGTTACGATGACAGCCCAAATGAAAAACTGTTTTTT.

V usage is TRBV19 and J usage is TRBJ1-2; weak D call: TRBD1 (5 bases). The CDR3 totals 14 residues. Trimming cost V 5 bases and J 7 bases, with 17 bases left between them. Per germline, CDR1 LNHDA and CDR2 SQIVND (reference sequence). The CDR3 DNA follows: TGTGCCAGTAGTTACGGAGGGGACGGGAGTGGCTACACCTTC. Amino acid sequence: CASSYGGDGSGYTF.

For this clone: This sample includes further DNA sequences coding for the same CDR3. The chain links TRBV28 to TRBJ1-1, with D possibly being TRBD1 (5 bases). V was clipped by 4 bases and J by 5 bases, with 8 bases between them. Per germline, CDR1 MDHEN and CDR2 SYDVKM. The CDR3 consists of 12 residues. The CDR3 DNA sequence: TGTGCCAGCAGTTCTGGGGCAACTGAAGCTTTCTTT. It encodes CASSSGATEAFF.

V usage is TRBV5-5 and J usage is TRBJ2-1; maybe TRBD1 (6 bases). This CDR3 spans 15 amino acids. Trimming removed 4 bases from V and 1 base from J, with 12 bases in between. Looked up from germline, CDR1 is SGHKS and CDR2 is YYEKEE (reference sequence). The CDR3 DNA follows: TGTGCCAGCAGCCTCGACCAGGGGTCCTACAATGAGCAGTTCTTC. Its protein product is CASSLDQGSYNEQFF.

The CDR3 region is CASSQQGAYEQYF. The CDR3 DNA follows: TGTGCCAGCAGCCAACAGGGGGCATACGAGCAGTACTTC. The chain uses TRBV3-1 (or the pseudogene TRBV3-2) and TRBJ2-7; 8 bases are a match to TRBD1. CDR1 and CDR2 from the germline V gene are LGHDT and YNNKEL (reference sequence). Trimming removed 2 bases from V and 4 bases from J; junction bases left unmatched: 1. The length of the CDR3 is 13 residues.

V gene TRBV3-1 (or the pseudogene TRBV3-2) combines with J gene TRBJ1-5; D gene unclear. Germline V gene lookup returns CDR1 LGHDT and CDR2 YNNKEL (reference sequence). Trimming removed 0 bases at V and 1 base at J, with 10 bases between. This CDR3 comprises 16 residues. CDR3: CASSQDSPGSNQPQHF. The CDR3 nucleotides are TGTGCCAGCAGCCAAGATAGCCCCGGGAGCAATCAGCCCCAGCATTTT.

The chain joins TRBV27 to TRBJ2-6, with D perhaps TRBD2 (5 bases). Germline CDR1 MNHEY, CDR2 SMNVEV (reference sequence). With 5 bases removed from V and 2 bases from J, the gap between germline ends came to 13 bases. The CDR3 covers 16 residues. The CDR3 DNA sequence: TGTGCCAGCAGTCCAGAGGAGGTGACTGGGGCCAACGTCCTGACTTTC. The encoded protein is CASSPEEVTGANVLTF.

This clone was recorded only once. The rearrangement uses TRBV6-5 and TRBJ2-5, with D possibly TRBD1 on 5 matching bases. The germline V gene has CDR1 MNHEY and CDR2 SVGAGI. V dropped 10 bases and J dropped 1 base, with 16 bases sitting between them. The length of the CDR3 is 14 residues. CDR3: CATRSRVAQETQYF. In DNA, the CDR3 is TGTGCCACCCGTAGCAGGGTCGCCCAAGAGACCCAGTACTTC.

This clone was detected only once. The rearrangement links TRBV5-1 to TRBJ2-3; D may be TRBD2 (5 bases). The CDR3 covers 15 residues. V lost 1 base and J lost 4, with 13 bases in between. Germline lookup yields CDR1 SGHRS and CDR2 YFSETQ. The CDR3 here is CASSLRGLGPDTQYF. CDR3 nucleotides: TGCGCCAGCAGCTTGCGGGGTCTTGGGCCAGATACGCAGTATTTT.

CDR3 sequence: CASGRYGYTF. The CDR3 DNA reads as TGTGCCAGCGGGCGTTATGGCTACACCTTC. The chain employs TRBV7-2 and TRBJ1-2; D gene unclear. V lost 8 bases and J lost 5, with 6 bases in between. The CDR3 is 10 residues long. CDR1 and CDR2 (germline): SGHTA, FQGNSA. Variable domain in full (rest from reference TRBV7-2 and TRBJ1-2): GAGVSQSPSNKVTEKGKDVELRCDPISGHTALYWYRQSLGQGLEFLIYFQGNSAPDKSGLPSDRFSAERTGGSVSTLTIQRTQQEDSAVYLCASGRYGYTFGSGTRLTVV.

The chain links TRBV1 to TRBJ2-3; TRBD2 is taken as the D call from the table, unchecked against the DNA. TRBV1 is reported as a pseudogene. CDR3 length: 19 residues. The DNA for the CDR3 is TGCACCAGCAGCCCCAGACCGGGACTAGCGGGGGGAAACAAGATAACGCAGTATTTT. Translating gives CTSSPRPGLAGGNKITQYF.

The V and J genes are TRBV6-5 and TRBJ2-2; TRBD2 matches 10 bases. Germline assignment: CDR1 MNHEY and CDR2 SVGAGI. This CDR3 spans 16 amino acids. Germline trimming cut 4 bases from V and 1 base from J; bases unmatched to any gene: 3. DNA for the CDR3: TGTGCCAGCAGTTTCCGGACTAGCGGGAACACCGGGGAGCTGTTTTTT. Its translation: CASSFRTSGNTGELFF.

The rearrangement links TRBV10-3 to TRBJ2-5; 11 nucleotides line up with TRBD2. The CDR3 totals 15 residues. Germline V gene lookup returns CDR1 ENHRY and CDR2 SYGVKD. Trimming removed 4 bases from V and 5 bases from J; junction bases left unmatched: 6. Here the CDR3 reads CAISAVAGGPETQYF. As DNA, the CDR3 is TGTGCCATCAGTGCGGTAGCGGGGGGGCCCGAGACCCAGTACTTC.

This chain joins TRBV4-1 and TRBJ2-7; 7 positions agree with TRBD2. The CDR3 length is 13 residues. The V segment lost 4 bases and the J segment 5 bases; nucleotides outside the gene matches: 5. Germline CDR1 and CDR2: MGHRA and YSYEKL. Here the CDR3 DNA reads TGCGCCAGCAGCCGCGGGACTACCGACGAGCAGTACTTC. It translates to CASSRGTTDEQYF.

This sequence joins TRBV9 and TRBJ1-1; perhaps TRBD1 as D (5 bases). Germline lookup yields CDR1 SGDLS and CDR2 YYNGEE. Trimming pared 0 bases from V and 5 bases from J, leaving 17 bases between. This CDR3 has 16 residues. CDR3: CASSVVQGGGKTEAFF. CDR3 DNA sequence: TGTGCCAGCAGCGTAGTTCAGGGAGGAGGTAAGACTGAAGCTTTCTTT.